The TCR beta chain described here comes from a study of CD8 T cells in Susac syndrome. RNA amounts of about 0.5 to 1 ug underwent reverse transcription with random hexamers. TCRdb fed the immunoSEQ multiplex PCR reads into MiXCR, producing one record per CDR3 protein. The sample holds more than 150,000 distinct CDR3 sequences; 95% to 97% are singletons and the top ten take around 0.12%. The germline gives CDR1 SGHDN, CDR2 FVKESK. V lost 4 bases to trimming and J lost 4 bases; unmatched junction nucleotides: 5. This CDR3 is built from 14 residues. The specimen sequenced was CD4+ T cells from PBMCs. The source is a human donor with Susac syndrome. This rearrangement joins TRBV14 to TRBJ2-3; 7 bases agree with TRBD2. The CDR3 spells CASSRDYRSDTQYF. The DNA for the CDR3 is TGTGCCAGCAGCCGGGACTATAGATCAGATACGCAGTATTTT.